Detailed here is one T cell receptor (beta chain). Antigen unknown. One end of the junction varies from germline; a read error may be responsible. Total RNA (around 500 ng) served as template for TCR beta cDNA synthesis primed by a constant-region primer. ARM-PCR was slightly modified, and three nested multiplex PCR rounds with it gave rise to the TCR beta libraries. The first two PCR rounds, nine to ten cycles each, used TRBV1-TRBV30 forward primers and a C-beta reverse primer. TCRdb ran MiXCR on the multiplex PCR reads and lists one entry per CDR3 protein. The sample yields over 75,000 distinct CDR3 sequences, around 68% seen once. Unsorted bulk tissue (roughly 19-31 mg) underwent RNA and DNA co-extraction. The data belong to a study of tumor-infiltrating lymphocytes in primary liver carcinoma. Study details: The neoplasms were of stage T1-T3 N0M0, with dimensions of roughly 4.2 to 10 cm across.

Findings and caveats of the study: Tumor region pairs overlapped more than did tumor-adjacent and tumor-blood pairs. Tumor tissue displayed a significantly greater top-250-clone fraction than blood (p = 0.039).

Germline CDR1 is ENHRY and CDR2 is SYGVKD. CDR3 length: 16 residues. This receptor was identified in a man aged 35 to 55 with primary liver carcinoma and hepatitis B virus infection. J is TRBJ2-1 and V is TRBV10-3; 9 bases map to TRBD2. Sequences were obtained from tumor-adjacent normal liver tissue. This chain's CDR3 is CAFSAGGFNSYNEQFF. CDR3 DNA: TGTGCCTTCTCGGCGGGAGGGTTCAACTCCTATAATGAGCAGTTCTTC.